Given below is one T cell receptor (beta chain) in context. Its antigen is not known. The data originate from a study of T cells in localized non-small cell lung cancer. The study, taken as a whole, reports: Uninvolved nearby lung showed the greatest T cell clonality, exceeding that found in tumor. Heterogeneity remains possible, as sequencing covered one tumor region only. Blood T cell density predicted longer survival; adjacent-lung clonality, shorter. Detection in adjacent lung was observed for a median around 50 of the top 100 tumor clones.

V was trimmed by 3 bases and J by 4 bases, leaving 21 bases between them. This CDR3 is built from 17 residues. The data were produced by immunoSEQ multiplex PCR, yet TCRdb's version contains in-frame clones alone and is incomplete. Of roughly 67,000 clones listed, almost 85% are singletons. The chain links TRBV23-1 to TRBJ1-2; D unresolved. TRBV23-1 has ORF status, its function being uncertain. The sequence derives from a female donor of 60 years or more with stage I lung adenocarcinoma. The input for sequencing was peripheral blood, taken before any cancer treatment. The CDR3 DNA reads TGCGCCAGCAGTCATTATTGGACGGAGCGAGAGTTCTATGGCTACACCTTC. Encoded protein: CASSHYWTEREFYGYTF.